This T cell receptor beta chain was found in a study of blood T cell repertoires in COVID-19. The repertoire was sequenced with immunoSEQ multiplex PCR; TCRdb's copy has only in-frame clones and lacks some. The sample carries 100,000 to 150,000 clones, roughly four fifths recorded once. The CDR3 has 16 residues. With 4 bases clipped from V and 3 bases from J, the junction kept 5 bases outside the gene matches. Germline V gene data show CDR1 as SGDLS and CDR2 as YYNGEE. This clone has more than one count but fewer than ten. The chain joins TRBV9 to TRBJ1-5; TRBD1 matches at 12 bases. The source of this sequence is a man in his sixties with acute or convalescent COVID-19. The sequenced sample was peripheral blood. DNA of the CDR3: TGTGCCAGCAGCCCAGGGACAGGGGGCCTCAATCAGCCCCAGCATTTT. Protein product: CASSPGTGGLNQPQHF.